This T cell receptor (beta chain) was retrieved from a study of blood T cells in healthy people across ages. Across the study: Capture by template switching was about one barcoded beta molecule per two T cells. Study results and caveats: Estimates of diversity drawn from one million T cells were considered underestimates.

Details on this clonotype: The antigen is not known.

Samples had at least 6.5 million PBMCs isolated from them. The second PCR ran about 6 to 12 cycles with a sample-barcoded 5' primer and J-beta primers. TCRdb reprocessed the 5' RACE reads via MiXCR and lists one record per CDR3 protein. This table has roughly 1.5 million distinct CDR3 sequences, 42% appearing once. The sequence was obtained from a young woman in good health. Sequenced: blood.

In DNA, the CDR3 is TGCAGTGCTAGAGGATTCTATGACAGGGGAGGCTATGGCTACACCTTC. It is translated as CSARGFYDRGGYGYTF. The rearrangement links TRBV20-1 to TRBJ1-2, with TRBD1 matching 8 bases. The CDR3 sequence is 16 residues long. Germline V gene data show CDR1 as DFQATT and CDR2 as SNEGSKA (reference sequence). Trimming at V came to 1 base and at J to 4 bases, leaving 11 bases not matched to a gene.